The 19 T cell receptor beta chains given below trace back to one sample, sequenced in a study of metastatic and nonmetastatic thyroid tumors. TCRdb re-analyzed the PCR reads using MiXCR. The sample holds under 45,000 clones; approximately 19% are singletons and the top ten take around 13%. Every patient was untreated before thyroid surgery. Source material: tumor tissue. The receptors stem from a female donor with papillary thyroid cancer or a benign thyroid nodule (not recorded which). Some clones in this sample may be carry-over from other donors' samples.

This clone was observed a handful of times. The genes are TRBV6-1 and TRBJ1-1; D is unclear. The CDR3 is 16 amino acids. Germline V gene sequence: CDR1 MNHNS, CDR2 SASEGT. With 5 bases removed from V and 4 bases from J, the gap between germline ends came to 20 bases. The CDR3 is CASSLKVGSIGTEAFF. The CDR3 coding sequence is TGTGCCAGCAGTCTTAAGGTGGGGAGTATAGGCACTGAAGCTTTCTTT.

This clone was found many times. This chain connects TRBV7-2 to TRBJ1-6; D not certain. With 3 bases removed from V and 7 bases from J, the gap between germline ends came to 10 bases. This CDR3 region has 14 residues. The germline V gene has CDR1 SGHTA and CDR2 FQGNSA. This CDR3 is CASSLVDINSPLHF. In DNA, the CDR3 is TGTGCCAGCAGCTTGGTAGACATAAATTCACCCCTCCACTTT.

This clone was seen only once. The chain employs TRBV19 and TRBJ1-2; D unclear. The CDR3 contains 16 residues. CDR1 and CDR2 from the germline V gene are LNHDA and SQIVND (reference sequence). V was pared by 4 bases and J by 2 bases, with 17 bases between. The CDR3 spells CASSTFTLRPNYGYTF. The CDR3 nucleotides read TGTGCCAGTAGTACCTTTACGCTACGGCCGAACTATGGCTACACCTTC.

This clone turned up a few times. CDR3 region: CSGNAREASEQYF. CDR3 DNA: TGCAGTGGCAACGCCAGGGAGGCTAGCGAGCAGTACTTC. The chain combines TRBV20-1 with TRBJ2-7; tentative D call: TRBD2 (6 bases). The CDR3 has 13 residues. V was trimmed by 7 bases and J by 6 bases, leaving 19 bases between them. Germline-derived CDR1 and CDR2 are DFQATT and SNEGSKA (reference sequence).

There are many counts of this clone. The V and J genes are TRBV12-3 or TRBV12-4 and TRBJ2-1; no reliable D call. The CDR3 contains 15 residues. The germline V and J ends were trimmed by 2 bases and 6 bases, with 14 bases remaining between them. The CDR3 bases are TGTGCCAGCAGTTTACTAGTTGGCAGTGCCAATGAGCAGTTCTTC. Translation: CASSLLVGSANEQFF.

This clone was seen a handful of times. It may be a read error: a sequence one base away is much more abundant. The J gene is TRBJ2-5, the V gene TRBV11-2; no reliable D call. Germline assignment: CDR1 SGHAT and CDR2 FQNNGV. With 2 bases removed from V and 5 bases from J, the gap between germline ends came to 21 bases. The CDR3 is 17 amino acids. This chain's CDR3 is CASSLILYPIGEETQYF. The CDR3 DNA reads TGTGCCAGCAGCTTAATTCTGTACCCTATAGGCGAGGAGACCCAGTACTTC.

Ten or more counts support this clone. One base away lies a much larger clone, so this may be a sequencing read error. The chain has TRBV7-3 and TRBJ2-7, with a possible D match to TRBD2 (5 bases). Trimming pared 2 bases from V and 4 bases from J, leaving 9 bases between. Germline assignment: CDR1 SGHTA and CDR2 FQGTGA. This CDR3 has 13 residues. CDR3 sequence reads: CASSLRGGYEQYF. CDR3 nucleotide sequence: TGTGCCAGCAGCTTACGGGGTGGGTACGAGCAGTACTTC.

There are many counts of this clone. This chain uses TRBV5-1 with TRBJ2-1, with D unresolved. Germline V gene sequence: CDR1 SGHRS, CDR2 YFSETQ. The V end lost 2 bases, the J end lost 7 bases, and 4 bases lay between the germline ends. This CDR3 contains 11 residues. The DNA for the CDR3 is TGCGCCAGCAGCTTAGAGAATGAGCAGTTCTTC. Its protein is CASSLENEQFF.

This clone was seen repeatedly, ten times or more. The rearrangement links TRBV4-1 to TRBJ1-1; D is ambiguous. CDR1 is MGHRA, CDR2 YSYEKL, per germline. The CDR3 is 13 residues long. V was trimmed by 1 base and J by 2 bases, leaving 5 bases between them. The CDR3 spells CASSQVSNTEAFF. The CDR3 region has the DNA TGCGCCAGCAGCCAAGTCAGCAACACTGAAGCTTTCTTT.

Turning to this clone: A junction boundary mismatches the germline segment, possibly from a read error. The CDR3, as DNA: TGTGCCAGCAGCTTAGTCGGGGCAAGGTATTCACTCCTCCACTTC. Translated: CASSLVGARYSLLHF. J is TRBJ1-6 and V is TRBV7-2; possible D gene TRBD1, 5 bases. There are 15 residues in the CDR3. Germline CDR1 SGHTA, CDR2 FQGNSA.

Here the CDR3 DNA reads TGTGCCAGCAACCGATCTACAGGATTACAGTTCTTC. Protein: CASNRSTGLQFF. The chain is built from TRBV3-1 and TRBJ2-1; D may be TRBD1 (5 bases). V lost 7 bases and J lost 13, with 17 bases in between. There are 12 residues in the CDR3. CDR1 and CDR2 (germline): LGHDT, YNNKEL (reference sequence).

There are many counts of this clone. This may come from a read error, since a much larger clone is one base off. Other DNA sequences within the sample encode an identical CDR3. The chain uses TRBV25-1 and TRBJ2-7; 9 nucleotides match TRBD1. The germline V gene has CDR1 MGHDK and CDR2 SYGVNS. The CDR3 contains 15 residues. V lost 6 bases to trimming and J lost 1 base; unmatched junction nucleotides: 7. The DNA of the CDR3 is TGTGCCAGCAGCGGAGGACAGGGGTCATCCTACGAGCAGTACTTC. This sequence encodes CASSGGQGSSYEQYF.

Ten or more counts support this clone. The chain has TRBV12-3 or TRBV12-4 and TRBJ2-7; D gene uncertain. The CDR3 has 13 residues. V was shortened by 7 bases and J by 3 bases, with 13 bases between the two germline ends. The CDR3 protein is CASNQDGDYEQYF. The CDR3 coding sequence is TGTGCCAGCAACCAGGACGGAGACTACGAGCAGTACTTC.

The chain is built from TRBV6-2 or TRBV6-3 and TRBJ1-5, with D perhaps matching TRBD1 (6 bases). The CDR3 is made up of 15 amino acids. Trimming took off 6 bases at V and 7 bases at J, with 19 bases between the two ends. Looked up from germline, CDR1 is MNHEY and CDR2 is SVGEGT. The CDR3 nucleotides read TGTGCCAGCAGAGAATATCAGGGGACCAAGCAGCCCCAGCATTTT. Protein product: CASREYQGTKQPQHF.

This clone is medium-sized by share. This sequence joins TRBV2 and TRBJ2-7, with D possibly TRBD1 on 7 matching bases. The CDR3 consists of 13 residues. Trimming stripped 8 bases from V and 6 bases from J, with 17 bases between. Germline CDR1 is SNHLY and CDR2 is FYNNEI. CDR3 sequence reads: CASSGTAGLEQYF. The CDR3 DNA sequence: TGTGCCAGCTCCGGGACAGCGGGTCTCGAGCAGTACTTC.

The rearrangement joins TRBV9 to TRBJ1-2; D may be TRBD1 (5 bases). This CDR3 has 15 residues. Germline CDR1 SGDLS, CDR2 YYNGEE. V was shortened by 1 base and J by 5 bases, with 15 bases between the two germline ends. The CDR3 sequence is CASSVSVRGFYGYTF. CDR3 coding DNA: TGTGCCAGCAGCGTATCAGTGCGGGGGTTTTATGGCTACACCTTC.

This clone was counted at least ten times. The V call is TRBV5-6, the J call TRBJ1-1, with a possible D match to TRBD1 (6 bases). The CDR3 is made up of 14 amino acids. Per germline, CDR1 SGHDT and CDR2 YYEEEE. Trimming took 5 bases from V and 6 from J, leaving 17 bases between them. CDR3 in amino acids: CASRWGRGTAEAFF. In DNA form, the CDR3 reads TGTGCCAGCAGGTGGGGGAGGGGGACGGCTGAAGCTTTCTTT. The full variable domain, in which reference TRBV5-6 and TRBJ1-1 provide the parts outside the CDR3, is DAGVTQSPTHLIKTRGQQVTLRCSPKSGHDTVSWYQQALGQGPQFIFQYYEEEERQRGNFPDRFSGHQFPNYSSELNVNALLLGDSALYLCASRWGRGTAEAFFGQGTRLTVV.

This clone occurred many times. The rearrangement uses TRBV6-6 and TRBJ2-2; D unclear. Germline CDR1 MNHNY, CDR2 SVGAGI (reference sequence). This CDR3 spans 15 amino acids. Trimming cost V 2 bases and J 1 base, with 8 bases left between them. Here the CDR3 DNA reads TGTGCCAGCAGTTACAACAGCGAGAACACCGGGGAGCTGTTTTTT. Its protein is CASSYNSENTGELFF.

In this sample, this clone turned up many times. The CDR3 bases are TGTGCCGCGGTGGAGCGGGGGGGCGGAGAGACCCAGTACTTC. Residues: CAAVERGGGETQYF. This rearrangement joins TRBV6-2 or TRBV6-3 to TRBJ2-5; TRBD2 agrees at 10 bases. Germline assignment: CDR1 MNHEY and CDR2 SVGEGT. V dropped 11 bases and J dropped 4; count of bases not matched to a gene: 10. The CDR3 has 14 residues.